Detailed here is one T cell receptor beta chain. These data come from a study of blood T cell repertoires in COVID-19. Sequencing used immunoSEQ multiplex PCR; TCRdb keeps in-frame clones, though not all of them. Altogether approximately 480,000 clones are present, approximately 90% being singletons, with the ten largest covering about 0.7%. Participants had their cohort set by participant-reported clinical history. Cohort 3 recovery required two negative PCRs, clearance, or symptom resolution. Trimming shortened V by 4 bases and J by 7 bases, and 14 bases separated the two germline ends. Germline loops: CDR1 SNHLY, CDR2 FYNNEI. The CDR3 is made up of 14 amino acids.

The TCR was taken from a woman between 18 and 30 years old who had recovered from COVID-19. Input material: PBMCs or T cells enriched from blood (not recorded which). This sequence joins TRBV2 and TRBJ1-5, with D uncertain. CDR3 in DNA: TGTGCCAGCAGTGTTGAGGGTTTGCGCCAGCCCCAGCATTTT. This encodes CASSVEGLRQPQHF.